A single sample is the source of the 30 T cell receptor beta chains below, sequenced in a study of a mutant IDH1 vaccine in newly diagnosed glioma. The protocol was immunoSEQ multiplex PCR, while the TCRdb copy is restricted to in-frame clones and leaves out a portion. This table has tens of thousands of clones, 76% appearing once. Sample time point: week 35, safety follow-up. Each dose delivered 300 ug of mutant IDH1 20-mer peptide subcutaneously with imiquimod. Their target antigens are unknown. The sample consisted of PBMCs, taken from a glioma patient whose treatment included an IDH1 peptide vaccine. The receptors here all came from a man in his forties with glioma.

The chain combines TRBV27 with TRBJ2-7; D is unclear. CDR1 and CDR2 (germline): MNHEY, SMNVEV (reference sequence). CDR3 length: 17 residues. Trimming stripped 5 bases from V and 0 bases from J, with 20 bases between. In DNA form, the CDR3 reads TGTGCCAGCAGTCTGACCGCGGACCCGCGGCTCTCCTACGAGCAGTACTTC. This encodes CASSLTADPRLSYEQYF.

This clone appeared a single time. CDR3: CASSLAWGSEQYF. CDR3 nucleotide sequence: TGTGCCAGCAGCTTGGCCTGGGGAAGCGAGCAGTACTTC. This sequence joins TRBV5-4 and TRBJ2-7, with D uncertain. The V end lost 0 bases, the J end lost 6 bases, and 10 bases lay between the germline ends. The CDR3 spans 13 residues. Germline loops: CDR1 SGHNT, CDR2 YYREEE (reference sequence). Full variable domain (rest looked up from reference TRBV5-4 and TRBJ2-7): ETGVTQSPTHLIKTRGQQVTLRCSSQSGHNTVSWYQQALGQGPQFIFQYYREEENGRGNFPPRFSGLQFPNYSSELNVNALELDDSALYLCASSLAWGSEQYFGPGTRLTVT.

This chain links TRBV15 with TRBJ1-1; no clear D gene. The CDR3 runs to 13 residues. V was trimmed by 1 base and J by 11 bases, leaving 14 bases between them. Germline assignment: CDR1 LNHNV and CDR2 YYDKDF (reference sequence). This CDR3 is CATSRVLVFKAFF. DNA of the CDR3: TGTGCCACCAGCAGAGTCTTGGTTTTTAAGGCTTTCTTT.

The chain carries TRBV27 and TRBJ2-7; D might be TRBD1 (5 bases). The CDR3 totals 12 residues. CDR1 and CDR2 from the germline V gene are MNHEY and SMNVEV (reference sequence). V lost 4 bases and J lost 3, with 7 bases in between. The CDR3 region has the DNA TGTGCCAGCAGTTCCGACAGCTACGAGCAGTACTTC. This codes for CASSSDSYEQYF.

The rearrangement links TRBV11-2 to TRBJ2-2; 11 bases are shared with TRBD1. V lost 5 bases, J lost 3 bases, and 2 bases stayed unmatched. Germline V gene data show CDR1 as SGHAT and CDR2 as FQNNGV. The CDR3 has 15 residues. CDR3 in DNA: TGTGCCAGCAGCCTGGGACAGGGGGACACCGGGGAGCTGTTTTTT. This encodes CASSLGQGDTGELFF.

This clone has just a few counts. V and J are TRBV6-5 and TRBJ2-2; 10 bases map to TRBD2. Germline V lookup: CDR1 MNHEY, CDR2 SVGAGI. The CDR3 loop spans 15 amino acids. Germline trimming cut 5 bases from V and 5 bases from J; bases unmatched to any gene: 5. Written as DNA, the CDR3 is TGTGCCAGCAGTCGGCTAGCGGGAGAGACCGGGGAGCTGTTTTTT. Residues: CASSRLAGETGELFF.

This rearrangement joins TRBV27 to TRBJ2-3; 12 bases line up with TRBD2. With V trimmed by 8 bases and J by 6 bases, 6 bases remained unmatched. Germline-derived CDR1 and CDR2 are MNHEY and SMNVEV (reference sequence). The CDR3 extends over 14 amino acids. This CDR3 is CASQLAGGWDTQYF. CDR3 nucleotide sequence: TGTGCCAGCCAACTAGCGGGAGGTTGGGATACGCAGTATTTT.

The V gene is TRBV7-2, the J gene TRBJ1-6, with a weak D call TRBD1 (6 bases). Germline-derived CDR1 and CDR2 are SGHTA and FQGNSA. V dropped 4 bases and J dropped 9 bases, with 16 bases sitting between them. There are 15 residues in the CDR3. The CDR3 coding sequence is TGTGCCAGCAGCTCCGGGACAACCCGGGTTTCACCCCTCCACTTT. Protein product: CASSSGTTRVSPLHF.

The V call is TRBV7-8, the J call TRBJ2-1; a possible D gene is TRBD2 (5 bases). V gave up 4 bases and J gave up 4 bases, with 11 bases separating them. This CDR3 has 14 amino acids. Germline V gene data show CDR1 as SGHVS and CDR2 as FQNEAQ. The CDR3 protein is CASSSQSGYNEQFF. CDR3 DNA sequence: TGTGCCAGCAGCTCCCAGAGCGGATACAATGAGCAGTTCTTC.

The gene calls are TRBV2 and TRBJ2-6, with unresolved D. V was shortened by 8 bases and J by 0 bases, with 11 bases between the two germline ends. The CDR3 extends over 15 amino acids. The V gene's germline CDR1 is SNHLY and CDR2 FYNNEI. The CDR3: CASFGLSSGANVLTF. CDR3 nucleotides: TGTGCCAGCTTCGGTCTAAGCTCTGGGGCCAACGTCCTGACTTTC. Supplemented by reference TRBV2 and TRBJ2-6, the full variable domain reads EPEVTQTPSHQVTQMGQEVILRCVPISNHLYFYWYRQILGQKVEFLVSFYNNEISEKSEIFDDQFSVERPDGSNFTLKIRSTKLEDSAMYFCASFGLSSGANVLTFGAGSRLTVL.

The chain has TRBV12-5 and TRBJ1-1; TRBD1 agrees at 11 bases. CDR3 size: 14 residues. Trimming removed 6 bases from V and 11 bases from J; junction bases left unmatched: 11. Germline CDR1 reads LGHNT; CDR2 reads FRNRAP. CDR3 DNA sequence: TGTGCTAGTGGCCAAGGACAGGGGGCGACCGAGGCTTTCTTT. Translating it yields CASGQGQGATEAFF. The full variable domain, rest sourced from reference TRBV12-5 and TRBJ1-1, is DARVTQTPRHKVTEMGQEVTMRCQPILGHNTVFWYRQTMMQGLELLAYFRNRAPLDDSGMPKDRFSAEMPDATLATLKIQPSEPRDSAVYFCASGQGQGATEAFFGQGTRLTVV.

Here the CDR3 reads CASSLGTEIEAFF. The CDR3 region has the DNA TGTGCCAGCAGTTTAGGGACAGAAATTGAAGCTTTCTTT. The chain links TRBV28 to TRBJ1-1, with 7 bases lining up with TRBD1. The CDR3 totals 13 residues. V trimming: 2 bases; J trimming: 7 bases; junction bases outside the gene matches: 4. Germline V gives CDR1 MDHEN, CDR2 SYDVKM.

The V call is TRBV4-1, the J call TRBJ2-4, with D maybe TRBD1 (6 bases). Trimming removed 1 base at V and 0 bases at J, with 16 bases between. From germline, CDR1 is MGHRA and CDR2 YSYEKL. The CDR3 is made up of 18 amino acids. Here the CDR3 DNA reads TGCGCCAGCAGCCAAGGGTTCGGGACAAGACTAGCCAAAAACATTCAGTACTTC. Translating gives CASSQGFGTRLAKNIQYF.

The rearrangement uses TRBV14 and TRBJ1-4, with D maybe TRBD1 (6 bases). CDR1 and CDR2 from the germline V gene are SGHDN and FVKESK. CDR3 length: 18 residues. The V and J ends lost 2 bases and 2 bases respectively, with 18 bases between them. The CDR3 sequence: CASSQTADRFGTNEKLFF. CDR3 sequence (DNA): TGTGCCAGCAGCCAAACCGCCGACAGGTTCGGCACTAATGAAAAACTGTTTTTT. The variable domain in full, with the rest retrieved from reference TRBV14 and TRBJ1-4, is EAGVTQFPSHSVIEKGQTVTLRCDPISGHDNLYWYRRVMGKEIKFLLHFVKESKQDESGMPNNRFLAERTGGTYSTLKVQPAELEDSGVYFCASSQTADRFGTNEKLFFGSGTQLSVL.

The chain links TRBV13 to TRBJ1-2; D perhaps matches TRBD1 (5 bases). Germline assignment: CDR1 PRHDT and CDR2 FYEKMQ (reference sequence). The ends were cut back, 3 bases at V and 8 bases at J, with 10 bases in the middle. This CDR3 has 12 amino acids. The CDR3 DNA sequence: TGTGCCAGCAGCTTTAGGGGTGCCGGCTACACCTTC. It is translated as CASSFRGAGYTF.

V and J are TRBV13 and TRBJ1-1, with 7 bases identical to TRBD1. With 5 bases clipped from V and 5 bases from J, the junction kept 5 bases outside the gene matches. The CDR3 has 13 amino acids. Per the germline V gene, CDR1 is PRHDT and CDR2 is FYEKMQ (reference sequence). For the CDR3, the DNA is TGTGCCAGCAGCAAGACAGGGAGGACTGAAGCTTTCTTT. Translation gives CASSKTGRTEAFF.

This chain connects TRBV6-6 to TRBJ1-5, with no clear D. V was pared by 2 bases and J by 2 bases, with 13 bases between. This CDR3 is built from 16 residues. CDR1 is MNHNY and CDR2 is SVGAGI in the germline V gene (reference sequence). CDR3 nucleotides: TGTGCCAGCAGTTACCCAATAGGGCAGGGCAATCAGCCCCAGCATTTT. Translated, it gives CASSYPIGQGNQPQHF.

The CDR3 loop reads CASSESVGGDYEQYF. CDR3 nucleotide sequence: TGTGCCAGCAGTGAATCAGTAGGGGGAGACTACGAGCAGTACTTC. J is TRBJ2-7 and V is TRBV2; TRBD1 might be the D (6 bases). The CDR3 has 15 residues. Trimming left V 2 bases short and J 3 bases short, with 14 bases between. CDR1 is SNHLY, CDR2 FYNNEI, per germline.

This chain uses TRBV27 with TRBJ2-3, with D possibly being TRBD1 or TRBD2 (6 bases each). Germline V CDR1 and CDR2: MNHEY, SMNVEV (reference sequence). V dropped 0 bases and J dropped 3 bases, with 19 bases sitting between them. CDR3 length: 18 amino acids. The CDR3 sequence is CASSLSRSPGAPTDTQYF. The CDR3 coding sequence is TGTGCCAGCAGTTTATCGCGGTCTCCGGGGGCGCCGACAGATACGCAGTATTTT.

This rearrangement joins TRBV6-5 to TRBJ1-2; 7 positions match TRBD1. Germline lookup yields CDR1 MNHEY and CDR2 SVGAGI. This CDR3 has 15 amino acids. J gave up 1 base and V 4 bases, and 6 bases lay outside the gene matches. The CDR3 DNA sequence: TGTGCCAGCAGTTCGACAGGGAGGATTAACTATGGCTACACCTTC. Protein: CASSSTGRINYGYTF.

The gene calls are TRBV11-3 and TRBJ1-1; the D gene is possibly TRBD1 (5 bases). V lost 0 bases, J lost 2 bases, and 10 bases lay in between. CDR1 is SGHNT, CDR2 YENEEA, per germline. The CDR3 has 15 amino acids. The CDR3 sequence: CASSLDGRVNTEAFF. In nucleotides, the CDR3 is TGTGCCAGCAGCTTAGATGGCAGGGTAAACACTGAAGCTTTCTTT.

The V gene is TRBV5-6, the J gene TRBJ2-7; the D is unclear. This CDR3 is built from 12 residues. V lost 5 bases and J 6 bases, leaving 12 bases between the germline ends. Germline assignment: CDR1 SGHDT and CDR2 YYEEEE. This CDR3 reads CASRNMWGEQYV. As DNA, the CDR3 is TGTGCCAGCAGGAACATGTGGGGCGAGCAGTACGTC.

This chain links TRBV2 with TRBJ2-2; D is unresolved. Germline lookup yields CDR1 SNHLY and CDR2 FYNNEI. With 1 base removed from V and 8 bases from J, the gap between germline ends came to 11 bases. This CDR3 is built from 14 residues. For the CDR3, the DNA is TGTGCCAGCAGTGAAGGGAGTATGGCGGGGGAGCTGTTTTTT. It yields the protein CASSEGSMAGELFF.

The chain combines TRBV11-2 with TRBJ1-1; no clear D gene. The germline gives CDR1 SGHAT, CDR2 FQNNGV. The V gene lost 3 bases and the J gene lost 0 bases, with 8 bases spanning the gap. There are 14 residues in the CDR3. The chain's CDR3 is CASSFQTMNTEAFF. The CDR3 region has the DNA TGTGCCAGCAGCTTCCAAACCATGAACACTGAAGCTTTCTTT.

The V gene is TRBV5-6, the J gene TRBJ2-7, with 8 bases that match TRBD1. The trim removed 5 bases at V and 8 bases at J, leaving 6 bases unmatched. Germline V CDR1 and CDR2: SGHDT, YYEEEE. The CDR3 loop spans 12 amino acids. CDR3 bases: TGTGCCAGCAGTTTCCGGGACAGGAAGCAGTACGTC. Translating it yields CASSFRDRKQYV.

The chain couples TRBV4-3 to TRBJ2-5; possibly TRBD2 for D (5 bases). Germline V gene data show CDR1 as LGHNA and CDR2 as YSLEER. V lost 0 bases to trimming and J lost 3 bases, with 8 bases between them. This CDR3 comprises 14 residues. The CDR3: CASSQDTGKETQYF. The CDR3 DNA is TGCGCCAGCAGCCAAGATACCGGGAAAGAGACCCAGTACTTC.

This clone was counted only a few times. The gene calls are TRBV19 and TRBJ1-5, with D maybe TRBD1 (5 bases). CDR1 and CDR2 (germline): LNHDA, SQIVND (reference sequence). Between the trimmed V and J ends, which lost 5 bases and 1 base, there was a span of 15 bases. There are 16 residues in the CDR3. CDR3 nucleotide sequence: TGTGCCAGTAGTTTCCGGGACGCGAAGAGCAATCAGCCCCAGCATTTT. It translates to CASSFRDAKSNQPQHF.

V gene TRBV30 combines with J gene TRBJ1-2; TRBD1 might be the D (5 bases). The V and J ends lost 0 bases and 4 bases respectively, with 9 bases between them. Germline V gene data show CDR1 as GTSNPN and CDR2 as SVGIG (reference sequence). The CDR3 spans 13 residues. This chain's CDR3 is CAWSVHRSYGYTF. In nucleotides, the CDR3 is TGTGCCTGGAGTGTACACAGGAGCTATGGCTACACCTTC.

The chain employs TRBV27 and TRBJ1-1; 10 bases line up with TRBD1. CDR1 and CDR2 (germline): MNHEY, SMNVEV (reference sequence). The CDR3 contains 15 residues. Germline trimming cut 2 bases from V and 5 bases from J; bases unmatched to any gene: 5. CDR3 coding DNA: TGTGCCAGCAGTTTAGGGACAGGGGAATGGACTGAAGCTTTCTTT. This sequence encodes CASSLGTGEWTEAFF.

A few counts support this clone. V usage is TRBV19 and J usage is TRBJ1-5; a possible D gene is TRBD1 (5 bases). There are 15 residues in the CDR3. The germline V gene encodes CDR1 LNHDA and CDR2 SQIVND (reference sequence). V was trimmed by 5 bases and J by 0 bases, leaving 11 bases between them. The CDR3 DNA reads TGTGCCAGTAGTCAGAGGGGCAGTAGCAATCAGCCCCAGCATTTT. This sequence encodes CASSQRGSSNQPQHF.